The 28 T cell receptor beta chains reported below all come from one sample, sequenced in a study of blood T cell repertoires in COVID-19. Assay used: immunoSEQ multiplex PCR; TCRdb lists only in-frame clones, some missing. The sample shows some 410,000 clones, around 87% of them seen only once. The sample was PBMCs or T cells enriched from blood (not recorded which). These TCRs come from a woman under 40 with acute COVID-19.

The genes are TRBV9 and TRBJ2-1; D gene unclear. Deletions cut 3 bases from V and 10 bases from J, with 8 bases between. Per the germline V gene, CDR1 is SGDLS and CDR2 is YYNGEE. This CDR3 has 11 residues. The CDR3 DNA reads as TGTGCCAGCAGCGCCCTCAGGGAGCAGTTCTTC. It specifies CASSALREQFF.

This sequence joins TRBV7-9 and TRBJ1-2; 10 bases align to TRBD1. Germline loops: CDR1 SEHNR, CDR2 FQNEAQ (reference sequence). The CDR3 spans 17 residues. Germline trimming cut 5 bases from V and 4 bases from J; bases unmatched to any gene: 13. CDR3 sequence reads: CASSRMSGTGAAYGYTF. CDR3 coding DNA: TGTGCCAGCAGCAGAATGTCGGGGACAGGGGCCGCCTATGGCTACACCTTC.

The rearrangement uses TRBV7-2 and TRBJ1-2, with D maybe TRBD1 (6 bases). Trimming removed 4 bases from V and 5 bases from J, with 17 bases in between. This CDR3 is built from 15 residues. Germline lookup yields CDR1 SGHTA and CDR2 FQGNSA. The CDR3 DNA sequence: TGTGCCAGCAGCTCGTCCACAGGGCTTTCTTATGGCTACACCTTC. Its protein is CASSSSTGLSYGYTF. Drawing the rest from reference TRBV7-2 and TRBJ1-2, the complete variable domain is GAGVSQSPSNKVTEKGKDVELRCDPISGHTALYWYRQSLGQGLEFLIYFQGNSAPDKSGLPSDRFSAERTGGSVSTLTIQRTQQEDSAVYLCASSSSTGLSYGYTFGSGTRLTVV.

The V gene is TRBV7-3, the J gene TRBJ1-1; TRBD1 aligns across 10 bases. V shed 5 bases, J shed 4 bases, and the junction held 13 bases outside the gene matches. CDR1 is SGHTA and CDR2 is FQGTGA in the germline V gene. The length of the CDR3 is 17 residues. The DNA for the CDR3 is TGTGCCAGCAGCGAGACAGGGGGCAGGTTTCTTGGCACTGAAGCTTTCTTT. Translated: CASSETGGRFLGTEAFF. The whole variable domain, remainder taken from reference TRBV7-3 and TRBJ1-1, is GAGVSQTPSNKVTEKGKYVELRCDPISGHTALYWYRQSLGQGPEFLIYFQGTGAADDSGLPNDRFFAVRPEGSVSTLKIQRTERGDSAVYLCASSETGGRFLGTEAFFGQGTRLTVV.

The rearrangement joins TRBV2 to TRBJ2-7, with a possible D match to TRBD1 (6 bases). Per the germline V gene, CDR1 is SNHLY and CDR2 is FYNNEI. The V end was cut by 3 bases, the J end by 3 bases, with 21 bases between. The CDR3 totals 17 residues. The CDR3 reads CASSEGAGYPAHYEQYF. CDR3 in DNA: TGTGCCAGCAGTGAGGGGGCAGGGTACCCCGCTCACTACGAGCAGTACTTC.

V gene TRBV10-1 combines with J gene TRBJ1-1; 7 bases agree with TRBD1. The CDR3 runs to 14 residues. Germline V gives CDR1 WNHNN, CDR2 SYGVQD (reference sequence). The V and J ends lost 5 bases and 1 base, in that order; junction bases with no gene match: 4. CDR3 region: CASSRDRANTEAFF. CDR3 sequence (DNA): TGCGCCAGCAGTCGAGACAGGGCGAACACTGAAGCTTTCTTT.

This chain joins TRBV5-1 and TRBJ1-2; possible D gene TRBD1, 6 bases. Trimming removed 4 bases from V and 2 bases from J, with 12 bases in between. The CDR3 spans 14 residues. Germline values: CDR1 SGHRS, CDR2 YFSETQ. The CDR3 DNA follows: TGCGCCAGCAGCCCCAACAGGGAAAACTATGGCTACACCTTC. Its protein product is CASSPNRENYGYTF.

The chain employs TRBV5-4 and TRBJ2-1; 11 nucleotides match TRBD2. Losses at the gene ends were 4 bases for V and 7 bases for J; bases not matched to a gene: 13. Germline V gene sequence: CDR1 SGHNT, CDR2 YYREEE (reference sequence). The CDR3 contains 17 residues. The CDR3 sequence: CASSSAIAGGLLNEQFF. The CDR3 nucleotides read TGTGCCAGCAGCAGCGCAATAGCGGGGGGGCTCCTGAATGAGCAGTTCTTC.

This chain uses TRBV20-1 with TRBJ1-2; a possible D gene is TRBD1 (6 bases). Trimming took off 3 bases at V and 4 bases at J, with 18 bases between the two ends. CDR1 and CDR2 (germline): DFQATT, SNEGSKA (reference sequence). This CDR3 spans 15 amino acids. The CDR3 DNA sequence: TGCAGTGCTAGTACTCAACAGGGTTTTAGCTATGGCTACACCTTC. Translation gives CSASTQQGFSYGYTF.

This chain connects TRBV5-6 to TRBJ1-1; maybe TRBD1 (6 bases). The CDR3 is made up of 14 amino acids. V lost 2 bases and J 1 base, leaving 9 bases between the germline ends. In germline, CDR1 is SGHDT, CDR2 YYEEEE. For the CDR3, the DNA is TGTGCCAGCAGCTTCCCGACAGGGAACACTGAAGCTTTCTTT. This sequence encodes CASSFPTGNTEAFF.

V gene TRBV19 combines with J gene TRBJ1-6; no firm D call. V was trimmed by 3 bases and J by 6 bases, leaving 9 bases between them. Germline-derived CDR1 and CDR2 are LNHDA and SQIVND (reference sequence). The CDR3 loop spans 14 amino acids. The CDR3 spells CASSIFTANSPLHF. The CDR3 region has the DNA TGTGCCAGTAGTATCTTCACAGCTAATTCACCCCTCCACTTT.

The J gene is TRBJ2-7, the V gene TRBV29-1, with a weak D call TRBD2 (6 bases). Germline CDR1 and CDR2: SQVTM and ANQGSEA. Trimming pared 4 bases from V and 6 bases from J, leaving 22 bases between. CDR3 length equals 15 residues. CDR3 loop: CSVVGGVLIKGEQYF. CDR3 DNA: TGCAGCGTTGTCGGAGGGGTTTTGATAAAGGGCGAGCAGTACTTC.

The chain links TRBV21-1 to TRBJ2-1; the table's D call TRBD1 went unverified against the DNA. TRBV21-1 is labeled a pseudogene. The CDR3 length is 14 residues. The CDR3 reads CASSITTGNNEQFF. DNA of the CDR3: TGTGCCAGCAGCATCACGACAGGCAACAATGAGCAGTTCTTC.

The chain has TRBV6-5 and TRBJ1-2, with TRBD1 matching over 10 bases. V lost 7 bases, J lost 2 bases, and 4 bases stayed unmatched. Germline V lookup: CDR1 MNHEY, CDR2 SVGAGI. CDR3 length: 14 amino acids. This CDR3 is CASIGDRGNYGYTF. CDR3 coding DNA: TGTGCCAGCATTGGGGACAGGGGCAACTATGGCTACACCTTC.

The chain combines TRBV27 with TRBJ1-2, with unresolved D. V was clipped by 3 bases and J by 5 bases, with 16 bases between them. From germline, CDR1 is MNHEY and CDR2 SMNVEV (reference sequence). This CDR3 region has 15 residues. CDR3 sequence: CASSFDERHLYGYTF. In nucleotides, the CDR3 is TGTGCCAGCAGTTTCGATGAGCGCCACCTTTATGGCTACACCTTC.

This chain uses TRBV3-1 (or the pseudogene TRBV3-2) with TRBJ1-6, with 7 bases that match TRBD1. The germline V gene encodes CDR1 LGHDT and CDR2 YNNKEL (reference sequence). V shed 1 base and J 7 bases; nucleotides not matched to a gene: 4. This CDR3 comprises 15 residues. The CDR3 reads CASSQGTGENSPLHF. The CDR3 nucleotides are TGTGCCAGCAGCCAAGGGACAGGCGAGAATTCACCCCTCCACTTT.

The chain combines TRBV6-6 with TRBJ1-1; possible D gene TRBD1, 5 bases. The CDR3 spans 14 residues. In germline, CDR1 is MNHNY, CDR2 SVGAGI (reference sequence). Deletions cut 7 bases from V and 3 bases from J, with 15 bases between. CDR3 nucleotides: TGTGCCAGCATGAGGAGGGGAGGGGACACTGAAGCTTTCTTT. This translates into CASMRRGGDTEAFF.

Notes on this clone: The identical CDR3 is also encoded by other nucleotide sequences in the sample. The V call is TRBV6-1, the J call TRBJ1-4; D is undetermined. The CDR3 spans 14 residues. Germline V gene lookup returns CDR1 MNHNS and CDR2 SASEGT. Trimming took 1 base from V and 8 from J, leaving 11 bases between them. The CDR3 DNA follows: TGTGCCAGCAGTGAAGGTGGACTCGGAGAAAAACTGTTTTTT. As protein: CASSEGGLGEKLFF.

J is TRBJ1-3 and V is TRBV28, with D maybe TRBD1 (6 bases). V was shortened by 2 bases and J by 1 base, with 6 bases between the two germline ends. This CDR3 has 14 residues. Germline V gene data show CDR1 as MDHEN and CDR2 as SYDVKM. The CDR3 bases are TGTGCCAGCAGTTTACAGGGGTCTGGAAACACCATATATTTT. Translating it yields CASSLQGSGNTIYF.

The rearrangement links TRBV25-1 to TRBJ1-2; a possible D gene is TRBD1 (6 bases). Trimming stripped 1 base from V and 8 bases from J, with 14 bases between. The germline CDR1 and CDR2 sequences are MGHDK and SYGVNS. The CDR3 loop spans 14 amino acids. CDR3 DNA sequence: TGTGCCAGCAGTGAATTGTTGGGGGCGAAGGGCTACACCTTC. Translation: CASSELLGAKGYTF.

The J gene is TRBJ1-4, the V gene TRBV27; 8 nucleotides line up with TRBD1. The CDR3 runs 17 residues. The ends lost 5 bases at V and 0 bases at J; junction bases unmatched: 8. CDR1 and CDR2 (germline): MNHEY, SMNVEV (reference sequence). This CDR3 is CASSTDRDRTTNEKLFF. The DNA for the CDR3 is TGTGCCAGCAGTACGGACAGGGATAGAACAACTAATGAAAAACTGTTTTTT.

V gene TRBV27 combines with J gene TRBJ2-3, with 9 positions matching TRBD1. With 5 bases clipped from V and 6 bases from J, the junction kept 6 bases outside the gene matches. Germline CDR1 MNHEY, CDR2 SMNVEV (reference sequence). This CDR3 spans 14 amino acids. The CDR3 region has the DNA TGTGCCAGCAGTAGAGGGACAGGGAGGGATACGCAGTATTTT. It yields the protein CASSRGTGRDTQYF.

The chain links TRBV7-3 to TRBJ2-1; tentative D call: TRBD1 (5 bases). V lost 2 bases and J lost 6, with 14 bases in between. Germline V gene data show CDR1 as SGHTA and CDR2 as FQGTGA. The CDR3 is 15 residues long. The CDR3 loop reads CASSLSPIGANEQFF. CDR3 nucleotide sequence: TGTGCCAGCAGCTTATCACCAATAGGGGCCAATGAGCAGTTCTTC.

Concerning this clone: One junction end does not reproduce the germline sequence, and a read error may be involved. The CDR3 spells CASSPGRADSPLHF. The CDR3 DNA is TGTGCCAGCTCACCTGGCAGGGCAGATTCTCCCCTCCACTTT. V is TRBV18 and J is TRBJ1-6, with TRBD1 as a possible D gene (5 bases). The germline CDR1 and CDR2 sequences are KGHSH and LQKENI. CDR3 length: 14 amino acids.

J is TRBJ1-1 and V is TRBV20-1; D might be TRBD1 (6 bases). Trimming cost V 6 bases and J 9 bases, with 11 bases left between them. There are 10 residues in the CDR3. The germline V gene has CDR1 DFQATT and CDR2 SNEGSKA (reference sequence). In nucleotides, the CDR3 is TGCAGTGCCTCCGGGACACAAGCTTTCTTT. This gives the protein CSASGTQAFF.

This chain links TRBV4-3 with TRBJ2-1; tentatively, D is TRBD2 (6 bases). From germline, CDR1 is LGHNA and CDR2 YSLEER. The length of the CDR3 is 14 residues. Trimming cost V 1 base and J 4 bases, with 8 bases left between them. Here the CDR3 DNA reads TGCGCCAGCAGCCAAGGGCGGGGTTACAATGAGCAGTTCTTC. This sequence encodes CASSQGRGYNEQFF.

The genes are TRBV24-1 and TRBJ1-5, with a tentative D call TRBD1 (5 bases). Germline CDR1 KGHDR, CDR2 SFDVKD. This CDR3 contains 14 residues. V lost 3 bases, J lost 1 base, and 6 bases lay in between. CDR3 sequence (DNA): TGTGCCACCAGTGATAGACAGAGCAATCAGCCCCAGCATTTT. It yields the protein CATSDRQSNQPQHF.

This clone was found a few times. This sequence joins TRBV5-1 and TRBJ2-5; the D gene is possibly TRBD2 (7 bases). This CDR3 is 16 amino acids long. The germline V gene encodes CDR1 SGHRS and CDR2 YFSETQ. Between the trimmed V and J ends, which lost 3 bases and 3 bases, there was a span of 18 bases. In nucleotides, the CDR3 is TGCGCCAGCAGCTGGGGGCAGCGGGGAGGAAAAGAGACCCAGTACTTC. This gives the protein CASSWGQRGGKETQYF.